This T cell receptor (beta chain) came from a study of identical twins. TCRdb ran MiXCR on the 5' RACE reads and lists one entry per CDR3 protein. The sample lists 250,000 or so distinct CDR3 sequences, roughly 7% occurring once. Trimming left V 5 bases short and J 2 bases short, with 8 bases between. The CDR3 is 13 residues long. This clonotype was counted at least ten times. The same sample was also studied in work on yellow fever vaccine responses in identical twins.

This rearrangement joins TRBV12-3 or TRBV12-4 to TRBJ2-3, with unresolved D. The sequenced sample consisted of memory (CD45RO+) T cells sorted from blood. This clonotype was obtained from a woman between 18 and 29 years old in good health. CDR3 region: CASSRTYTDTQYF. Here the CDR3 DNA reads TGTGCCAGCAGTAGGACGTACACAGATACGCAGTATTTT.